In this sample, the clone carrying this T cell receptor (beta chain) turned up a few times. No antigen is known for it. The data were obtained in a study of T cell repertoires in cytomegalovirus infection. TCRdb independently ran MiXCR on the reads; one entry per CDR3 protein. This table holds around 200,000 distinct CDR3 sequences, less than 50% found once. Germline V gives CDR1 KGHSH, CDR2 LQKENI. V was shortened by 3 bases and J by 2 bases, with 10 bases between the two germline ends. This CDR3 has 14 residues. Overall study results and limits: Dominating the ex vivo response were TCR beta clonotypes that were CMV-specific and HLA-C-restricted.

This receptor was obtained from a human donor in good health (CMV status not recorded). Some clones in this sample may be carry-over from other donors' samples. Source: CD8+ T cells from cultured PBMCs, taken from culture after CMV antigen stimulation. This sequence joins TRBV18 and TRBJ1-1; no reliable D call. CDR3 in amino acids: CASSPLGENTEAFF. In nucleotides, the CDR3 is TGTGCCAGCTCACCGCTTGGGGAAAACACTGAAGCTTTCTTT. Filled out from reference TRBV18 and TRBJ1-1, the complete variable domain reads NAGVMQNPRHLVRRRGQEARLRCSPMKGHSHVYWYRQLPEEGLKFMVYLQKENIIDESGMPKERFSAEFPKEGPSILRIQQVVRGDSAAYFCASSPLGENTEAFFGQGTRLTVV.